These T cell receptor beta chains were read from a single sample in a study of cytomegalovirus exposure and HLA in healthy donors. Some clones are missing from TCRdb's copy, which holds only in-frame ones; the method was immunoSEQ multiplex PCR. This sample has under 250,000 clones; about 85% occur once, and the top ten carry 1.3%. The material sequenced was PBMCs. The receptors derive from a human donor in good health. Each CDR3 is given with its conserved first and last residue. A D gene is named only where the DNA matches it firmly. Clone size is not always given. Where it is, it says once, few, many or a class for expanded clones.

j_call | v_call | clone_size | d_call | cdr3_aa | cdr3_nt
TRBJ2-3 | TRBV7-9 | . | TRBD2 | CASSQGLAGVDTQYF | TGTGCCAGCAGCCAGGGACTAGCGGGAGTAGATACGCAGTATTTT
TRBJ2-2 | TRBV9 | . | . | CASSVGGSTGELFF | TGTGCCAGCAGCGTAGGAGGGAGCACCGGGGAGCTGTTTTTT
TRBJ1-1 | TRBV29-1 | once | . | CSVEGLNTEAFF | TGCAGCGTTGAAGGACTAAACACTGAAGCTTTCTTT
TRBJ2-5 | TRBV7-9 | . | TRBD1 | CASSSSEGTGDPQETQYF | TGTGCCAGCAGCTCCTCCGAAGGGACAGGGGACCCCCAAGAGACCCAGTACTTC
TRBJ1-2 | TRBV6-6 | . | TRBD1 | CASTPGQGSSYGYTF | TGTGCCAGCACCCCGGGACAGGGAAGCTCCTATGGCTACACCTTC
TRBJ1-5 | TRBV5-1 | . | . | CASSWEGGSNQPQHF | TGCGCCAGCAGCTGGGAGGGAGGAAGCAATCAGCCCCAGCATTTT
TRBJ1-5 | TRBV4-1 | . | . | CASSQDRTFRNQPQHF | TGCGCCAGCAGCCAAGATAGGACATTTCGCAATCAGCCCCAGCATTTT
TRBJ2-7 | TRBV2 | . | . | CASRSGVTYEQYF | TGTGCCAGCAGATCCGGGGTTACCTACGAGCAGTACTTC
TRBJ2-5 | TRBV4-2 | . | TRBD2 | CASSHPLAGVGETQYF | TGTGCCAGCAGCCACCCACTAGCGGGAGTGGGAGAGACCCAGTACTTC
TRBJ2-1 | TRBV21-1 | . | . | CASTTKKTSGSPYNEQFF | TGTGCCAGCACCACAAAGAAAACTAGCGGGAGCCCATACAATGAGCAGTTCTTC
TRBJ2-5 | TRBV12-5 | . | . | CASGLGLRGRQETQYF | TGTGCTAGTGGTTTGGGCCTACGGGGGAGACAAGAGACCCAGTACTTC
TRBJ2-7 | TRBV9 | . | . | CASSVEDYSEQYF | TGTGCCAGCAGCGTAGAGGACTACTCGGAGCAGTACTTC
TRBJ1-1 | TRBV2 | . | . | CASRTKKTTAIHTEAFF | TGTGCCAGCAGGACAAAGAAAACGACAGCGATACACACTGAAGCTTTCTTT
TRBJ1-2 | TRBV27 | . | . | CASSSGTWGYTF | TGTGCCAGCAGTTCCGGTACTTGGGGCTACACCTTC
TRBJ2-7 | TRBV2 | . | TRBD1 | CASRPYRGHEQYF | TGTGCCAGCAGACCGTACAGGGGGCACGAGCAGTACTTC
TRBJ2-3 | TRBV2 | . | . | CASGGLLLSVAQYF | TGTGCCAGCGGGGGACTCCTCCTGTCCGTCGCGCAGTATTTT
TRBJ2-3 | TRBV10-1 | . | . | CASSESLHPSTDTQYF | TGCGCCAGCAGTGAGTCGTTACATCCTAGCACAGATACGCAGTATTTT
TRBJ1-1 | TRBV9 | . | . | CASSVGGQNTEAFF | TGTGCCAGCAGCGTAGGCGGACAAAACACTGAAGCTTTCTTT
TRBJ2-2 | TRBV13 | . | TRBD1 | CASSVLGGANTGELFF | TGTGCCAGCAGCGTGTTAGGGGGCGCGAACACCGGGGAGCTGTTTTTT
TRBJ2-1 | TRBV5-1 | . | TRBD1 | CASSQTGTVYNEQFF | TGCGCCAGCAGCCAAACCGGGACAGTTTACAATGAGCAGTTCTTC
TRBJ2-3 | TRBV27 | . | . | CASSRPRQTDTQYF | TGTGCCAGCAGTAGACCGCGACAGACAGATACGCAGTATTTT
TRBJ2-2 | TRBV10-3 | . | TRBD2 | CAISDLAGGLGTGELFF | TGTGCCATCAGTGACTTAGCGGGAGGGCTGGGCACCGGGGAGCTGTTTTTT
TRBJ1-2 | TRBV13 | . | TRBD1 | CASSEERQGAMGGYTF | TGTGCCAGCAGCGAAGAACGACAGGGGGCAATGGGTGGCTACACCTTC
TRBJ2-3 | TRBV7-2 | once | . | CASSLAVGRGTDTQYF | TGTGCCAGCAGCTTAGCCGTCGGGAGAGGCACAGATACGCAGTATTTT
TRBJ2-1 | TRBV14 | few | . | CASSQGTTVGNEQFF | TGTGCCAGCAGCCAAGGGACTACCGTCGGGAATGAGCAGTTCTTC
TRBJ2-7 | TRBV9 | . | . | CASSVDPAGTYEQYF | TGTGCCAGCAGCGTAGACCCAGCGGGTACCTACGAGCAGTACTTC
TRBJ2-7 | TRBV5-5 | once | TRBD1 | CASSYRQGNEQYF | TGTGCCAGCAGCTATCGACAGGGCAACGAGCAGTACTTC
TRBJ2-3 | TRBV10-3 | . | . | CAISGSREDTQYF | TGTGCCATCAGTGGGTCTAGGGAGGATACGCAGTATTTT
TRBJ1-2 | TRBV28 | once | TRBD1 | CASSHSRQGNYGYTF | TGTGCCAGCAGTCACAGCAGACAGGGAAACTATGGCTACACCTTC
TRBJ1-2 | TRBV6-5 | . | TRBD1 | CASAREGANYGYTF | TGTGCCAGTGCCCGAGAGGGGGCGAACTATGGCTACACCTTC
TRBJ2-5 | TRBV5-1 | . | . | CASSRRGTGSEETQYF | TGCGCCAGCAGCCGTAGGGGAACAGGGTCGGAAGAGACCCAGTACTTC
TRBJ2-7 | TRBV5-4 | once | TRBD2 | CASSTGLLADRIYEQYF | TGTGCCAGCAGCACCGGACTTCTAGCGGACCGTATCTACGAGCAGTACTTC
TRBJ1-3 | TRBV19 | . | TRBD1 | CASKTGISGNTIYF | TGTGCCAGCAAGACAGGGATCTCTGGAAACACCATATATTTT
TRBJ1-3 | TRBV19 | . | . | CASSMSSSGNTIYF | TGTGCCAGTAGTATGAGTAGCTCTGGAAACACCATATATTTT
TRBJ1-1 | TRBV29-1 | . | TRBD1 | CSVGRTGTEAFF | TGCAGCGTTGGGCGGACAGGGACTGAAGCTTTCTTT
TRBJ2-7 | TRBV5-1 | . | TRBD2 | CASSPSAGDGYEQYF | TGCGCCAGCAGCCCCTCAGCGGGAGACGGCTACGAGCAGTACTTC
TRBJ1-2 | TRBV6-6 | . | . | CASSYGDYFYGYTF | TGTGCCAGCAGTTACGGGGACTACTTCTATGGCTACACCTTC
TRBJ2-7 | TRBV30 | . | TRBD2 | CAWRPGGVEQYF | TGTGCCTGGAGACCCGGGGGGGTCGAGCAGTACTTC
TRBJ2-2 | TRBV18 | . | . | CASSPPRVPGELFF | TGTGCCAGCTCACCACCCAGGGTCCCCGGGGAGCTGTTTTTT
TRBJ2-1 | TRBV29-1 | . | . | CSVETNEQFF | TGCAGCGTTGAGACTAATGAGCAGTTCTTC
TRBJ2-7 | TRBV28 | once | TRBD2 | CASSWGGSFPYEQYF | TGTGCCAGCAGTTGGGGCGGGAGCTTTCCCTACGAGCAGTACTTC
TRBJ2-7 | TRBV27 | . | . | CASSRRQGGDKEQYF | TGTGCCAGCAGTCGACGACAGGGAGGAGATAAGGAGCAGTACTTC
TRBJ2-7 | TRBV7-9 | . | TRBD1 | CASRAGTGVGEQYF | TGTGCCAGCAGAGCCGGGACAGGGGTCGGCGAGCAGTACTTC
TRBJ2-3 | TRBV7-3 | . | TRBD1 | CASSLRQGASTDTQYF | TGTGCCAGCAGCTTAAGACAGGGGGCTAGCACAGATACGCAGTATTTT
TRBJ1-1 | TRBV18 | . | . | CASSPTGMNTEAFF | TGTGCCAGCTCACCTACAGGGATGAACACTGAAGCTTTCTTT
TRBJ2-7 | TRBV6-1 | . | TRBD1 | CASTYRGANEQYF | TGTGCCAGCACCTACAGGGGAGCCAACGAGCAGTACTTC
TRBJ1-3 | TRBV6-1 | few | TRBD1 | CASMLQGAGDTIYF | TGTGCCAGCATGCTCCAGGGGGCTGGGGACACCATATATTTT
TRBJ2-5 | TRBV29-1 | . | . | CSVVDSRETQYF | TGCAGCGTGGTAGACTCCCGAGAGACCCAGTACTTC
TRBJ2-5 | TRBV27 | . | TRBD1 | CASNSLQGAWETQYF | TGTGCCAGCAACTCTCTGCAGGGGGCTTGGGAGACCCAGTACTTC
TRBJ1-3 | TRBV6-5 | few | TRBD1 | CASSYSGQGAAIYF | TGTGCCAGCAGTTACTCGGGACAGGGGGCCGCCATATATTTT